This T cell receptor beta chain was documented in a study of T cells of healthy individuals. The V end was cut by 4 bases, the J end by 3 bases, with 26 bases between. CDR3 length: 18 residues. Germline assignment: CDR1 SGHRS and CDR2 YFSETQ. One entry per CDR3 protein, called by TCRdb with MiXCR from the 5' RACE reads. The sample holds tens of thousands of distinct CDR3 sequences, roughly 15% seen once. This clonotype was seen at least ten times. This TCR came from a human donor in good health. The rearrangement uses TRBV5-1 and TRBJ2-7, with unresolved D. The CDR3 coding sequence is TGCGCCAGCAGCCTCCTAAGCAATATGTTCGCTAGACTCTACGAGCAGTACTTC. Protein sequence: CASSLLSNMFARLYEQYF. Complete variable domain (other parts from reference TRBV5-1 and TRBJ2-7): KAGVTQTPRYLIKTRGQQVTLSCSPISGHRSVSWYQQTPGQGLQFLFEYFSETQRNKGNFPGRFSGRQFSNSRSEMNVSTLELGDSALYLCASSLLSNMFARLYEQYFGPGTRLTVT.